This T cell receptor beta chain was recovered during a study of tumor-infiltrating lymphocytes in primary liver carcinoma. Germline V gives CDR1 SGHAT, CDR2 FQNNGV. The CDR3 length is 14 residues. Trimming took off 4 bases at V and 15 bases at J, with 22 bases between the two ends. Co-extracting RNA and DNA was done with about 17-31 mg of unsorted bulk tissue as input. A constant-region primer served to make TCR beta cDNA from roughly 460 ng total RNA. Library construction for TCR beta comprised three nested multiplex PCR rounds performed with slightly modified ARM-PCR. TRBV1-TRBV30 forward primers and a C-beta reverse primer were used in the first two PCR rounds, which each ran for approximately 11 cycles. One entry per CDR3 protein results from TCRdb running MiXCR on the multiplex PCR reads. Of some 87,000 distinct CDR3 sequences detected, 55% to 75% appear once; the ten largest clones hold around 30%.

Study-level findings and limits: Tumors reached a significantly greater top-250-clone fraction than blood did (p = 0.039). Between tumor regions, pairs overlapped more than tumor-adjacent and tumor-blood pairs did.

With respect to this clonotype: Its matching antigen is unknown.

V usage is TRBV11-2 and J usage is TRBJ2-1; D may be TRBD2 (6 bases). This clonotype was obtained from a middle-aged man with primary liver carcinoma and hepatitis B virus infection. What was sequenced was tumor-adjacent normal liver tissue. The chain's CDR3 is CASSSRADYNKRFF. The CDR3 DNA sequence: TGTGCCAGCAGCTCTAGGGCGGACTACAATAAGCGGTTCTTC.